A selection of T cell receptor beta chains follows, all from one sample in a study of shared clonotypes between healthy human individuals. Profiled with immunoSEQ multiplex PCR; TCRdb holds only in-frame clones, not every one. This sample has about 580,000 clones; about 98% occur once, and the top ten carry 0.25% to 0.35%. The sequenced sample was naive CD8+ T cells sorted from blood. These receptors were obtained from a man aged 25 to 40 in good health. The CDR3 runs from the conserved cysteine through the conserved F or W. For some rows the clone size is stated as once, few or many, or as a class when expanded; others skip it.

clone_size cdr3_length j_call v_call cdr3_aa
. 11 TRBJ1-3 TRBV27 CASRRGNTIYF
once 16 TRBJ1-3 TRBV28 CASTLWRTGPRNTIYF
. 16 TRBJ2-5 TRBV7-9 CASSPPGEGYQETQYF
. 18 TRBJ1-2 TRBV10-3 CAISESPVGSPPNYGYTF
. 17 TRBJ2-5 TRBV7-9 CASSARGGGRYQETQYF
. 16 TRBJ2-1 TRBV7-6 CASSLGHHSSYNEQFF
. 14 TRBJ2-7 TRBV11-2 CASSFGTGTYEQYF
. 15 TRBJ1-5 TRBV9 CASSPQEISNQPQHF
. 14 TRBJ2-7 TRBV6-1 CASSEWTGHYEQYF
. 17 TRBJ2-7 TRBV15 CATRKGAGGPSGYEQYF
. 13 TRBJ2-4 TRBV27 CASSPPERGIQYF
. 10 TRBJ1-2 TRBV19 CATLGHGYTF
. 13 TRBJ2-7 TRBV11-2 CASSPPPRDEQYF
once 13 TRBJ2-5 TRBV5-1 CASSQAGEETQYF
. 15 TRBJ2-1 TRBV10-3 CAISDGPRNNNEQFF
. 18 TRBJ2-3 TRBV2 CASNAGGLKGVLTDTQYF
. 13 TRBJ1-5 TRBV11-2 CASSLEWGQPQHF
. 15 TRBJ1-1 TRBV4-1 CASSLGQGALTEAFF
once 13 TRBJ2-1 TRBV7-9 CASSTGRDNEQFF
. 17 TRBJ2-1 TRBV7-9 CASSSAFGGGPSDEQFF
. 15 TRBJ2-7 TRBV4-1 CASSQVAGGSYEQYF
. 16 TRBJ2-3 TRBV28 CASSFLAGEITDTQYF
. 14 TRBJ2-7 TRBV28 CASSSRTGRFEQYF
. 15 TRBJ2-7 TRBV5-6 CASSLGGGGSYEQYF
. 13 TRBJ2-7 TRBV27 CASSRSTDYEQYF
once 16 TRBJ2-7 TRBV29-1 CSVEVPLGITYYEQYF
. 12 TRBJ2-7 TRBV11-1 CASSLEGYEQYF
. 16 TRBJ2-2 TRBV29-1 CSVVMFGTSPTGELFF
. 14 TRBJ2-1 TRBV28 CASNVGGSYNEQFF
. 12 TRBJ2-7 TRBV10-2 CASSTEPYEQYF
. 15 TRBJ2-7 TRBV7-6 CASSLAGQGRNEQYF
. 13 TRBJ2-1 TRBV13 CATSRTGDNEQFF